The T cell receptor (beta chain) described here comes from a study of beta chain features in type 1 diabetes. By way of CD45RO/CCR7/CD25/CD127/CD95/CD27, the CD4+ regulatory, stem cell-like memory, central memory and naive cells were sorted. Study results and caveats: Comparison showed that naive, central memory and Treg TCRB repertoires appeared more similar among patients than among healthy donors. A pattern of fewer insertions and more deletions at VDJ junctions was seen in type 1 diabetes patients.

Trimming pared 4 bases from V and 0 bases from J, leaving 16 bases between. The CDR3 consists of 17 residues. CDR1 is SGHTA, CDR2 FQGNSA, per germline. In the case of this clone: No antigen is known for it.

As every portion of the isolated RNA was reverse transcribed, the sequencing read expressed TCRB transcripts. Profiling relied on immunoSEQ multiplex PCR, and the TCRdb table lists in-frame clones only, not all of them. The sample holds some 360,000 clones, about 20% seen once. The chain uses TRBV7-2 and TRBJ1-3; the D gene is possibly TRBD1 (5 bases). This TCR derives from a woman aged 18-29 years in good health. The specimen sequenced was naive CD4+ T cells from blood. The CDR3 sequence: CASSSGGGSSSGNTIYF. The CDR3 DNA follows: TGTGCCAGCAGCTCCGGCGGGGGTTCAAGCTCTGGAAACACCATATATTTT.